The 15 T cell receptor beta chains in this list originate from one sample, sequenced in a study of T cells in Graves' hyperthyroidism and ophthalmopathy. Researchers took RNA transcripts and amplified the TCR beta CDR3 regions from them. Using the HTBI primer set, a first-round RT-PCR was run on the TCR CDR3. TCRdb reprocessed the multiplex PCR reads via MiXCR and lists one record per CDR3 protein. Of roughly 630,000 distinct CDR3 sequences in the sample, more than 15% were seen once. The sequencing sample was made of blood. The receptors derive from a woman aged 25-40 years with Graves' hyperthyroidism.

This clonotype was detected ten times or more. The chain carries TRBV20-1 and TRBJ2-1, with 8 bases lining up with TRBD2. Germline V gives CDR1 DFQATT, CDR2 SNEGSKA (reference sequence). V gave up 2 bases and J gave up 8 bases; unmatched junction bases: 5. The CDR3 has 13 amino acids. CDR3 coding DNA: TGCAGTGCTAGAATGAGCGGGAGCGATGAGCAGTTCTTC. Translated: CSARMSGSDEQFF.

This clonotype was seen at least ten times. The V call is TRBV3-1, the J call TRBJ2-1; no reliable D call. The germline V gene has CDR1 LGHDT and CDR2 YNNKEL (reference sequence). The CDR3 has 15 amino acids. The V end lost 4 bases, the J end lost 4 bases, and 14 bases lay between the germline ends. The CDR3 region is CASSPLEAPYNEQFF. The CDR3 DNA reads as TGTGCCAGCAGCCCACTCGAGGCTCCATACAATGAGCAGTTCTTC.

This rearrangement joins TRBV12-3 or TRBV12-4 to TRBJ1-1; tentatively, D is TRBD1 (5 bases). Trimming left V 2 bases short and J 1 base short, with 17 bases between. The CDR3 is made up of 17 amino acids. The CDR3 is CASSLTRAGTGNTEAFF. The CDR3 nucleotides read TGTGCCAGCAGTTTAACTCGGGCAGGGACCGGGAACACTGAAGCTTTCTTT.

This clonotype was observed a handful of times. The chain couples TRBV6-2 or TRBV6-3 to TRBJ2-5; tentative D call: TRBD2 (6 bases). Germline V CDR1 and CDR2: MNHEY, SVGEGT. The germline V and J ends were trimmed by 6 bases and 5 bases, with 16 bases remaining between them. The CDR3 is 14 amino acids. DNA of the CDR3: TGTGCCAGCAGGGGGGGTACTCTCCGTGAGACCCAGTACTTC. This encodes CASRGGTLRETQYF.

This clonotype was recorded at least ten times. The rearrangement uses TRBV20-1 and TRBJ2-7, with 12 bases that match TRBD2. The V and J ends lost 3 bases and 5 bases, in that order; junction bases with no gene match: 8. The germline V gene has CDR1 DFQATT and CDR2 SNEGSKA (reference sequence). This CDR3 contains 15 residues. The CDR3, as DNA: TGCAGTGCTAGGACTAGCGGGAGAGGTTACGACGAGCAGTACTTC. Translated, it gives CSARTSGRGYDEQYF.

This clonotype showed up many times. The chain has TRBV28 and TRBJ1-1; D is ambiguous. In germline, CDR1 is MDHEN, CDR2 SYDVKM. CDR3 size: 19 residues. V lost 7 bases to trimming and J lost 7 bases, with 34 bases between them. The CDR3 DNA sequence: TGTGCCAGCACCGAATGGCCTGGTGGTAGACACCCCGGCTCTGGTGAAGCTTTCTTT. It specifies CASTEWPGGRHPGSGEAFF.

This clonotype was seen at least ten times. The chain has TRBV30 and TRBJ1-4, with no clear D. Germline values: CDR1 GTSNPN, CDR2 SVGIG (reference sequence). The CDR3 loop spans 14 amino acids. V gave up 2 bases and J gave up 5 bases, with 12 bases separating them. The CDR3 region is CAWSRPIRNEKLFF. The CDR3 bases are TGTGCCTGGAGTCGCCCGATTAGAAATGAAAAACTGTTTTTT.

This clonotype was seen at least ten times. The rearrangement uses TRBV28 and TRBJ2-1, with TRBD2 matching over 7 bases. The V gene's germline CDR1 is MDHEN and CDR2 SYDVKM. CDR3 size: 13 residues. J was trimmed by 10 bases and V by 8 bases; bases with no gene match: 11. DNA of the CDR3: TGTGCCAGCCCGGGACCCGGGGGGTCCGAGCAGTTCTTC. Protein: CASPGPGGSEQFF.

This clonotype showed up just a few times. The gene calls are TRBV10-3 and TRBJ2-2; D remains ambiguous. From germline, CDR1 is ENHRY and CDR2 SYGVKD. V was clipped by 2 bases and J by 7 bases, with 11 bases between them. This CDR3 is 14 amino acids long. DNA for the CDR3: TGTGCCATCAGTGAGCGAAGGGTCAGCGGGGAGCTGTTTTTT. It encodes CAISERRVSGELFF.

The chain combines TRBV3-1 with TRBJ1-5; the D gene is possibly TRBD1 (6 bases). With 1 base removed from V and 7 bases from J, the gap between germline ends came to 8 bases. The length of the CDR3 is 13 residues. Germline CDR1 and CDR2: LGHDT and YNNKEL (reference sequence). The CDR3 region has the DNA TGTGCCAGCAGCCAAGGTAGGGGGCAGCCCCAGCATTTT. Its protein is CASSQGRGQPQHF. Using reference TRBV3-1 and TRBJ1-5 for the parts outside the CDR3, the full variable domain is DTAVSQTPKYLVTQMGNDKSIKCEQNLGHDTMYWYKQDSKKFLKIMFSYNNKELIINETVPNRFSPKSPDKAHLNLHINSLELGDSAVYFCASSQGRGQPQHFGDGTRLSIL.

This clonotype has only a few counts. A read error may explain this, as a much larger clone is one base away. The rearrangement joins TRBV7-9 to TRBJ2-7; 13 positions match TRBD2. This CDR3 is built from 17 residues. Germline CDR1 reads SEHNR; CDR2 reads FQNEAQ (reference sequence). The J segment lost 9 bases and the V segment lost 4 bases, leaving 15 bases of the junction unmatched. CDR3 sequence: CASSSRGLAGDPRLQYF. The CDR3 nucleotides are TGTGCCAGCAGCTCGAGAGGACTAGCGGGAGATCCCCGTTTGCAGTACTTC.

There are a few counts of this clonotype. For the CDR3, the DNA is TGCAGTGCTAAAGCTAACTATGGCTACACCTTC. The encoded protein is CSAKANYGYTF. The V and J genes are TRBV20-1 and TRBJ1-2; D call uncertain. The ends were cut back, 4 bases at V and 0 bases at J, with 3 bases in the middle. The germline V gene encodes CDR1 DFQATT and CDR2 SNEGSKA (reference sequence). The CDR3 is 11 amino acids.

This clonotype was seen a handful of times. The chain is built from TRBV28 and TRBJ1-2; D is uncertain. The CDR3 extends over 14 amino acids. The germline CDR1 and CDR2 sequences are MDHEN and SYDVKM. With 6 bases removed from V and 4 bases from J, the gap between germline ends came to 15 bases. For the CDR3, the DNA is TGTGCCAGCAGCCTAGGTGGGAATCTCTATGGCTACACCTTC. It is translated as CASSLGGNLYGYTF.

This clonotype has at least ten counts. The rearrangement uses TRBV12-3 or TRBV12-4 and TRBJ1-2; D perhaps matches TRBD1 (5 bases). This CDR3 is built from 12 residues. Between the trimmed V and J ends, which lost 2 bases and 8 bases, there was a span of 9 bases. The CDR3 loop reads CASSLPGAGYTF. In DNA, the CDR3 is TGTGCCAGCAGTTTACCCGGGGCCGGCTACACCTTC.

This chain joins TRBV12-3 or TRBV12-4 and TRBJ2-1; TRBD2 matches 12 bases. V lost 4 bases, J lost 7 bases, and 8 bases stayed unmatched. The CDR3 is 16 amino acids. This chain's CDR3 is CASSSPGLAGRNEQFF. In nucleotides, the CDR3 is TGTGCCAGCAGTTCACCGGGACTAGCGGGCAGAAATGAGCAGTTCTTC.